This T cell receptor (beta chain) was obtained from a study of vaccination effects on CD4 cells after COVID-19. The overall study: The cohort was immunized with two doses of either the BNT162b2 or mRNA-1273 vaccine.

To note about this clone: Its specificity is not known.

The study's findings and limits: Researchers reported few convalescent patients and no early post-infection timepoints in the study.

The ends lost 4 bases at V and 7 bases at J; junction bases unmatched: 5. CDR1 and CDR2 from the germline V gene are SGHTS and YDEGEE. The CDR3 consists of 13 residues. Profiling relied on immunoSEQ multiplex PCR, and the TCRdb table lists in-frame clones only, not all of them. The sample includes tens of thousands of clones, less than 85% of them seen just once. Viral peptide pool expansion of antigen-specific CD4+ T cells preceded sequencing in the ViraFEST assay. Cells that had been cultured for roughly ten days were the source of isolated CD4+ T cells. Infection with SARS-CoV-2 occurred in the person between March and December 2020, and PCR confirmed it. It was on days 3 and 7 that half the medium was replaced with IL-2 medium.

This sequence originates from a human donor who had a prior SARS-CoV-2 infection. The sequencing here drew on CD4+ T cells from PBMCs cultured with SARS-CoV-2 spike peptides, taken before COVID-19 vaccination. The gene calls are TRBV5-8 and TRBJ1-5, with TRBD1 matching 7 bases. CDR3 in DNA: TGTGCCAGCAGCAGCCAGGGGGGGCAGCCCCAGCATTTT. This translates into CASSSQGGQPQHF.